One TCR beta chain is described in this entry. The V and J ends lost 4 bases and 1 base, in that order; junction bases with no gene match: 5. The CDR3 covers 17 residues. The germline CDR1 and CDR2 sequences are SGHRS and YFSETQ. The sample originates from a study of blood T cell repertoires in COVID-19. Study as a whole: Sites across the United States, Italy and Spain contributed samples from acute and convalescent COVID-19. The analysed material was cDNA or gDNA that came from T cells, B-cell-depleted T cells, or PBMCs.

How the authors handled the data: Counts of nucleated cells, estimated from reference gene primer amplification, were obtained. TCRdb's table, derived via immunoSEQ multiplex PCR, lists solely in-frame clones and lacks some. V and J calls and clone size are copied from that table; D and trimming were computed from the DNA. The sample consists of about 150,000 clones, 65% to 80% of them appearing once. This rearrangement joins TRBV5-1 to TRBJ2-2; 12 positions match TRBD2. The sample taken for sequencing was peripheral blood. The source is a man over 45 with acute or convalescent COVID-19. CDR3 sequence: CASSGPGLAGNTGELFF. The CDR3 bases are TGCGCCAGCAGCGGCCCGGGACTAGCGGGGAACACCGGGGAGCTGTTTTTT.